Listed here are 9 T cell receptor beta chains from one sample, sequenced in a study of blood T cell repertoires in COVID-19. Only in-frame clones appear in the TCRdb table, and some are missing; sequencing was by immunoSEQ multiplex PCR. The sample holds 200,000 to 250,000 clones; roughly 84% are singletons and the top ten take about 6.6%. Sequencing was performed on PBMCs or T cells enriched from blood (not recorded which). The receptor source for this set is a woman aged 40 to 49 who had recovered from COVID-19.

This clone came up once. J is TRBJ1-1 and V is TRBV19; maybe TRBD1 (5 bases). The CDR3 loop spans 14 amino acids. Germline CDR1 LNHDA, CDR2 SQIVND (reference sequence). V was pared by 7 bases and J by 0 bases, with 12 bases between. CDR3 nucleotide sequence: TGTGCCAGTATGGGGCAGAACATGAACACTGAAGCTTTCTTT. Residues: CASMGQNMNTEAFF.

CDR3 in DNA: TGTGCCAGCTCATTGCCGGGACTCCGAAATGAGCAGTTCTTC. Translation gives CASSLPGLRNEQFF. This sequence joins TRBV18 and TRBJ2-1, with D possibly TRBD2 on 6 matching bases. The CDR3 covers 14 residues. V lost 5 bases, J lost 7 bases, and 15 bases lay in between. Germline CDR1 reads KGHSH; CDR2 reads LQKENI.

This chain connects TRBV9 to TRBJ1-6; D perhaps matches TRBD1 (5 bases). CDR1 and CDR2 (germline): SGDLS, YYNGEE. The CDR3 contains 15 residues. V lost 4 bases and J lost 8, with 16 bases in between. The CDR3: CASSLGQNAYSPLHF. The CDR3 nucleotides read TGTGCCAGCAGCTTAGGACAAAACGCCTATTCACCCCTCCACTTT.

The CDR3 DNA follows: TGTGCCAGCAGCCCCCGGGGGGTGAACACCGGGGAGCTGTTTTTT. It encodes CASSPRGVNTGELFF. The chain is built from TRBV6-5 and TRBJ2-2; 7 positions agree with TRBD2. The V gene end was trimmed by 6 bases and the J gene end by 1 base; junction bases not matched to a gene: 5. CDR3 length: 15 amino acids. Germline V gives CDR1 MNHEY, CDR2 SVGAGI.

The rearrangement joins TRBV27 to TRBJ2-7, with 9 nucleotides matching TRBD1. CDR3 length equals 17 residues. With 6 bases clipped from V and 1 base from J, the junction kept 13 bases outside the gene matches. The V gene's germline CDR1 is MNHEY and CDR2 SMNVEV (reference sequence). The CDR3 loop is CASSFAPPGQGSYEQYF. The DNA of the CDR3 is TGTGCCAGCAGCTTTGCCCCCCCGGGACAGGGATCCTACGAGCAGTACTTC.

This chain links TRBV19 with TRBJ1-3; D is unresolved. V lost 5 bases to trimming and J lost 8 bases, with 13 bases between them. The CDR3 contains 13 residues. Germline CDR1 and CDR2: LNHDA and SQIVND (reference sequence). In DNA, the CDR3 is TGTGCCAGTAGTCCCAATTTCGCGGACACCATATATTTT. Translation gives CASSPNFADTIYF.

This clone was counted only a few times. The V and J genes are TRBV28 and TRBJ2-7; 8 nucleotides align to TRBD1. With V trimmed by 5 bases and J by 3 bases, 12 bases remained unmatched. The CDR3 has 16 residues. Germline CDR1 reads MDHEN; CDR2 reads SYDVKM. The CDR3 sequence is CASSPSGTGGYYEQYF. As DNA, the CDR3 is TGTGCCAGCAGTCCCTCGGGGACAGGCGGCTACTACGAGCAGTACTTC.

V and J are TRBV27 and TRBJ2-3; the match to TRBD1 covers 9 bases. Losses at the gene ends were 5 bases for V and 1 base for J; bases not matched to a gene: 4. The CDR3 extends over 15 amino acids. The germline V gene encodes CDR1 MNHEY and CDR2 SMNVEV (reference sequence). Here the CDR3 reads CASSARTGGTDTQYF. The CDR3 DNA sequence: TGTGCCAGCAGTGCCAGGACAGGGGGCACAGATACGCAGTATTTT.

This chain connects TRBV7-2 to TRBJ1-2, with 9 bases lining up with TRBD1. The V segment lost 7 bases and the J segment 7 bases; nucleotides outside the gene matches: 4. The V gene's germline CDR1 is SGHTA and CDR2 FQGNSA. The CDR3 has 12 amino acids. CDR3 sequence (DNA): TGTGCCAGCACTAGACAGGGGGTTGGCTACACCTTC. Its protein product is CASTRQGVGYTF.